This T cell receptor beta chain comes out of a study of blood T cell repertoires in COVID-19. At the level of the study: Specimens from acute and convalescent COVID-19 originated in the United States, Italy and Spain.

Original processing notes: Reference gene primers were amplified, and this amplification served to estimate nucleated cell counts. Sequenced by immunoSEQ multiplex PCR; TCRdb stores in-frame clones only, minus some. V, J and clone size derive from that table, while D and trimming were established from the DNA sequence. The table lists fewer than 45,000 clones, about 76% of them singletons. During active infection, Seattle patients enrolled and were then monitored through disease. In germline, CDR1 is MGHDK, CDR2 SYGVNS. Trimming shortened V by 3 bases and J by 8 bases, and 13 bases separated the two germline ends. There are 14 residues in the CDR3.

This rearrangement joins TRBV25-1 to TRBJ1-4, with a weak D call TRBD1 (5 bases). The receptor's source is a man between 65 and 85 years old with COVID-19, enrolled during active disease. Sequencing was carried out using peripheral blood. The CDR3 region is CASSDRVAGEKLFF. In DNA, the CDR3 is TGTGCCAGCAGTGACAGGGTAGCGGGCGAAAAACTGTTTTTT. Supplemented by reference TRBV25-1 and TRBJ1-4, the full variable domain reads EADIYQTPRYLVIGTGKKITLECSQTMGHDKMYWYQQDPGMELHLIHYSYGVNSTEKGDLSSESTVSRIRTEHFPLTLESARPSHTSQYLCASSDRVAGEKLFFGSGTQLSVL.